The 31 T cell receptor beta chains in this list originate from one sample, sequenced in a study of regulatory T cells in long-lasting Graves disease. Indicated time point: persistent/refractory GD, antithyroid drugs over 5 years with positive TRAb. PBMC-extracted RNA yielded the TCR library. Building of the TCR beta libraries involved iRepertoire HTBI primers and Arm-PCR of CDR3 regions. TCRdb passed the multiplex PCR reads through MiXCR, listing each CDR3 protein once. This repertoire shows approximately 400,000 distinct CDR3 sequences, around 23% found once; its top ten account for approximately 28%. Source: peripheral blood mononuclear cells (PBMCs), taken when the disease was refractory, from a patient treated with antithyroid drugs. Receptors originate from a middle-aged woman with Graves disease.

This clonotype was seen ten or more times. The CDR3 loop is CASSFAGWGETQYF. Written as DNA, the CDR3 is TGTGCCAGCAGTTTCGCTGGGTGGGGAGAGACCCAGTACTTC. The chain joins TRBV28 to TRBJ2-5; D is unresolved. The germline V gene has CDR1 MDHEN and CDR2 SYDVKM. The V end was cut by 3 bases, the J end by 4 bases, with 12 bases between. This CDR3 has 14 amino acids.

This clonotype has at least ten counts. The chain joins TRBV28 to TRBJ1-5; D is undetermined. Per germline, CDR1 MDHEN and CDR2 SYDVKM. With 0 bases removed from V and 4 bases from J, the gap between germline ends came to 4 bases. The CDR3 loop spans 13 amino acids. The CDR3 nucleotides read TGTGCCAGCAGTTTATGGGGGAATCAGCCCCAGCATTTT. Its protein product is CASSLWGNQPQHF.

The CDR3 loop is CASSQGPGGPQHF. The DNA of the CDR3 is TGCGCCAGCAGCCAAGGCCCTGGAGGGCCCCAGCATTTT. The chain joins TRBV4-1 to TRBJ1-5; no reliable D call. Looked up from germline, CDR1 is MGHRA and CDR2 is YSYEKL. V lost 1 base and J 9 bases, leaving 10 bases between the germline ends. The CDR3 has 13 amino acids.

This clonotype was seen ten or more times. The rearrangement joins TRBV6-1 to TRBJ1-5; no reliable D call. The germline gives CDR1 MNHNS, CDR2 SASEGT. V lost 5 bases to trimming and J lost 1 base, with 15 bases between them. This CDR3 spans 16 amino acids. The CDR3 DNA follows: TGTGCCAGCAGTCGTCGAGCGAGCGGGAGCAATCAGCCCCAGCATTTT. It encodes CASSRRASGSNQPQHF.

This clonotype was recorded at least ten times. V and J are TRBV2 and TRBJ1-1, with 11 bases that match TRBD1. This CDR3 has 15 residues. Per germline, CDR1 SNHLY and CDR2 FYNNEI. V shed 6 bases, J shed 1 base, and the junction held 4 bases outside the gene matches. CDR3 amino acids: CASRKGQGANTEAFF. The CDR3 DNA reads TGTGCCAGCAGAAAAGGACAGGGGGCGAACACTGAAGCTTTCTTT.

Only a few counts were recorded for this clonotype. The gene calls are TRBV29-1 and TRBJ2-3; 7 nucleotides agree with TRBD1. The trim removed 6 bases at V and 3 bases at J, leaving 9 bases unmatched. This CDR3 is 14 amino acids long. Germline lookup yields CDR1 SQVTM and CDR2 ANQGSEA. This chain's CDR3 is CSVPTGLVTDTQYF. CDR3 DNA sequence: TGCAGCGTACCGACAGGGCTTGTAACAGATACGCAGTATTTT.

The sample holds many counts of this clonotype. This chain joins TRBV27 and TRBJ1-5; no clear D gene. Germline V gene sequence: CDR1 MNHEY, CDR2 SMNVEV (reference sequence). V was cut by 5 bases and J by 0 bases, with 14 bases left in between. This CDR3 has 16 residues. CDR3 residues: CASSKWADCSNQPQHF. The DNA for the CDR3 is TGTGCCAGCAGTAAGTGGGCGGATTGTAGCAATCAGCCCCAGCATTTT.

In its sample, this clonotype was seen a few times. The rearrangement uses TRBV18 and TRBJ2-7; TRBD1 matches at 7 bases. Germline CDR1 KGHSH, CDR2 LQKENI. This CDR3 region has 16 residues. Germline trimming cut 1 base from V and 1 base from J; bases unmatched to any gene: 7. CDR3 DNA sequence: TGTGCCAGCTCACCACTCGTCCCGACAGGGTCCTACGAGCAGTACTTC. It specifies CASSPLVPTGSYEQYF.

This clonotype was observed at least ten times. The chain is built from TRBV2 and TRBJ2-7, with TRBD2 identical over 9 bases. The junction had 5 bases not matched to a gene; V was cut back by 4 bases and J by 7 bases. This CDR3 is built from 13 residues. In germline, CDR1 is SNHLY, CDR2 FYNNEI. In nucleotides, the CDR3 is TGTGCCAGCAGTGCGGGGACTAGCTGGGAGCAGTACTTC. Translated: CASSAGTSWEQYF.

This sequence joins TRBV28 and TRBJ2-1, with 9 bases aligning to TRBD2. Trimming removed 6 bases from V and 8 bases from J; junction bases left unmatched: 11. The CDR3 contains 15 residues. CDR1 is MDHEN and CDR2 is SYDVKM in the germline V gene. CDR3 sequence reads: CASRGRIAGVHEQFF. In DNA, the CDR3 is TGTGCCAGCAGAGGGAGGATAGCGGGAGTTCATGAGCAGTTCTTC.

This sequence joins TRBV3-1 and TRBJ2-3; 11 nucleotides align to TRBD2. V was pared by 5 bases and J by 2 bases, with 3 bases of the junction left unmatched. The germline gives CDR1 LGHDT, CDR2 YNNKEL (reference sequence). The CDR3 consists of 15 residues. The CDR3 loop reads CASSGLAGLTDTQYF. DNA of the CDR3: TGTGCCAGCAGCGGACTAGCGGGCCTCACAGATACGCAGTATTTT.

The CDR3 here is CASSRRRGTGELFF. The CDR3 DNA reads as TGTGCCAGCAGCAGGAGACGGGGGACCGGGGAGCTGTTTTTT. This chain joins TRBV5-6 and TRBJ2-2, with D maybe TRBD2 (6 bases). V was clipped by 4 bases and J by 5 bases, with 12 bases between them. The CDR3 is 14 residues long. Germline values: CDR1 SGHDT, CDR2 YYEEEE. The full variable domain, completed using reference TRBV5-6 and TRBJ2-2, is DAGVTQSPTHLIKTRGQQVTLRCSPKSGHDTVSWYQQALGQGPQFIFQYYEEEERQRGNFPDRFSGHQFPNYSSELNVNALLLGDSALYLCASSRRRGTGELFFGEGSRLTVL.

The J gene is TRBJ2-1, the V gene TRBV20-1, with D hard to call. V lost 6 bases, J lost 13 bases, and 13 bases lay in between. Germline V gives CDR1 DFQATT, CDR2 SNEGSKA (reference sequence). CDR3 size: 10 residues. CDR3 in amino acids: CSAPLAEQFF. CDR3 bases: TGCAGTGCCCCGTTAGCTGAACAGTTCTTC.

The V gene is TRBV28, the J gene TRBJ2-7; 10 nucleotides agree with TRBD2. J lost 6 bases, V lost 6 bases, and 11 bases had no gene match. This CDR3 region has 15 residues. CDR1 and CDR2 (germline): MDHEN, SYDVKM. This CDR3 reads CASSQAASGSSEQYF. CDR3 nucleotide sequence: TGTGCCAGCAGCCAAGCCGCTAGCGGGAGTTCCGAGCAGTACTTC.

On this clonotype: A junction end diverges from the germline sequence, so it may reflect a read error. The rearrangement uses TRBV5-6 and TRBJ2-2, with TRBD2 as a possible D gene (5 bases). From germline, CDR1 is SGHDT and CDR2 YYEEEE. The CDR3 loop spans 16 amino acids. The CDR3 nucleotides read TGTGCCAGCAGCCCCGGACCTCTCCTAAGCACCGGGGAGCTGCTTTTT. Its translation: CASSPGPLLSTGELLF.

V and J are TRBV2 and TRBJ1-5; D is undetermined. Trimming removed 4 bases from V and 7 bases from J, with 14 bases in between. The germline V gene has CDR1 SNHLY and CDR2 FYNNEI. This CDR3 is 14 amino acids long. CDR3: CASSVGLLSQPQHF. Here the CDR3 DNA reads TGTGCCAGCAGTGTAGGACTCCTGAGCCAGCCCCAGCATTTT.

This clonotype was seen more than once but under ten times. The rearrangement links TRBV29-1 to TRBJ2-1; D might be TRBD2 (5 bases). Deletions cut 6 bases from V and 1 base from J, with 7 bases between. From germline, CDR1 is SQVTM and CDR2 ANQGSEA. The CDR3 spans 12 residues. The CDR3 sequence: CSVGVSYNEQFF. The CDR3 nucleotides are TGCAGCGTGGGAGTATCCTACAATGAGCAGTTCTTC.

This clonotype was detected a few times. The rearrangement uses TRBV10-3 and TRBJ1-1, with no clear D. The CDR3 covers 15 residues. The V end lost 3 bases, the J end lost 1 base, and 12 bases lay between the germline ends. Germline CDR1 is ENHRY and CDR2 is SYGVKD. Here the CDR3 DNA reads TGTGCCATCAGTGACTTGACACCTCCGAACACTGAAGCTTTCTTT. Protein product: CAISDLTPPNTEAFF.

Written as DNA, the CDR3 is TGTGCCAGCAGCGTCCGAGGGGGACTAGGCGAGCAGTACTTC. Translated, it gives CASSVRGGLGEQYF. This chain connects TRBV7-2 to TRBJ2-7; 8 bases match TRBD2. With 5 bases clipped from V and 6 bases from J, the junction kept 9 bases outside the gene matches. CDR3 length: 14 residues. CDR1 SGHTA and CDR2 FQGNSA come from the germline V gene.

There are many counts of this clonotype. The gene calls are TRBV7-3 and TRBJ2-5; 9 bases are a match to TRBD1. CDR3 length: 13 residues. The trim removed 5 bases at V and 6 bases at J, leaving 4 bases unmatched. Per the germline V gene, CDR1 is SGHTA and CDR2 is FQGTGA. The CDR3 is CASSQDRGKTQYF. DNA of the CDR3: TGTGCCAGCAGCCAGGACAGGGGAAAGACCCAGTACTTC.

This clonotype was counted only a few times. The rearrangement uses TRBV12-3 or TRBV12-4 and TRBJ2-3; no reliable D call. The ends were cut back, 6 bases at V and 6 bases at J, with 7 bases in the middle. The CDR3 length is 11 residues. CDR3 amino acids: CASSPFDTQYF. The CDR3 nucleotides read TGTGCCAGCAGCCCATTCGATACGCAGTATTTT.

This clonotype came up many times. The chain employs TRBV5-1 and TRBJ1-1; D call uncertain. The CDR3 is 15 amino acids. With 0 bases removed from V and 0 bases from J, the gap between germline ends came to 9 bases. Germline CDR1 reads SGHRS; CDR2 reads YFSETQ. The CDR3 region has the DNA TGCGCCAGCAGCTTGGGGACTTATATGAACACTGAAGCTTTCTTT. Its protein is CASSLGTYMNTEAFF.

This clonotype was recorded a few times. J is TRBJ1-5 and V is TRBV6-1; no clear D gene. With 8 bases removed from V and 3 bases from J, the gap between germline ends came to 20 bases. The CDR3 runs 16 residues. Germline CDR1 reads MNHNS; CDR2 reads SASEGT. Written as DNA, the CDR3 is TGTGCCAGCCGGAGAAGTGGACCAAATTCCAATCAGCCCCAGCATTTT. Translated, it gives CASRRSGPNSNQPQHF.

The V and J genes are TRBV7-8 and TRBJ2-7, with TRBD2 identical over 13 bases. The CDR3 is made up of 18 amino acids. Per the germline V gene, CDR1 is SGHVS and CDR2 is FQNEAQ. V dropped 6 bases and J dropped 0; count of bases not matched to a gene: 11. The CDR3 coding sequence is TGTGCCAGCAGTAATCCGGGACTAGCGGGAAGTAACTCCTACGAGCAGTACTTC. It translates to CASSNPGLAGSNSYEQYF.

The chain uses TRBV5-1 and TRBJ2-7; 11 positions match TRBD2. Germline V gene sequence: CDR1 SGHRS, CDR2 YFSETQ. Trimming cost V 4 bases and J 0 bases; bases outside gene matches: 6. The length of the CDR3 is 16 residues. CDR3 sequence: CASSGSGLADSYEQYF. CDR3 coding DNA: TGCGCCAGCAGCGGATCGGGACTAGCGGACTCCTACGAGCAGTACTTC.

In this sample, this clonotype turned up once. The chain is built from TRBV20-1 and TRBJ2-7; a weak D match, TRBD2 (6 bases). Germline CDR1 reads DFQATT; CDR2 reads SNEGSKA (reference sequence). V shed 2 bases and J shed 5 bases, with 13 bases lying between them. This CDR3 is built from 13 residues. In DNA form, the CDR3 reads TGCAGTGCTAGACGGGGTCTAGCGAACGAGCAGTACTTC. Translated, it gives CSARRGLANEQYF.

This clonotype was seen repeatedly, ten times or more. The rearrangement uses TRBV20-1 and TRBJ2-5, with a weak D call TRBD2 (6 bases). Germline V gene lookup returns CDR1 DFQATT and CDR2 SNEGSKA (reference sequence). Trimming took off 0 bases at V and 2 bases at J, with 10 bases between the two ends. The CDR3 spans 14 residues. In DNA, the CDR3 is TGCAGTGCTAGAGATTTGGCGGGACAAGAGACCCAGTACTTC. This translates into CSARDLAGQETQYF.

This chain links TRBV4-2 with TRBJ1-4; D gene ambiguous. Trimming shortened V by 1 base and J by 8 bases, and 5 bases separated the two germline ends. CDR3 length: 12 residues. Germline-derived CDR1 and CDR2 are LGHNA and YNFKEQ. Here the CDR3 reads CASSQVMEKLFF. CDR3 sequence (DNA): TGTGCCAGCAGCCAAGTCATGGAAAAACTGTTTTTT.

The chain recombines TRBV5-4 with TRBJ1-2; D is unresolved. This CDR3 has 16 residues. The germline V gene has CDR1 SGHNT and CDR2 YYREEE (reference sequence). Trimming took 1 base from V and 0 from J, leaving 13 bases between them. The CDR3 sequence is CASSLWAATTNYGYTF. The CDR3 bases are TGTGCCAGCAGCTTGTGGGCAGCTACAACTAACTATGGCTACACCTTC.

This clonotype was picked up a small number of times. CDR3 DNA: TGTGCCAGCAGCCAAGAAGGGACTAGTATCGATACGCAGTATTTT. Translation gives CASSQEGTSIDTQYF. The chain carries TRBV3-1 and TRBJ2-3, with 8 bases aligning to TRBD2. The length of the CDR3 is 15 residues. J gave up 6 bases and V 0 bases, and 5 bases lay outside the gene matches. The germline V gene encodes CDR1 LGHDT and CDR2 YNNKEL (reference sequence).

This clonotype has at least ten counts. The J gene is TRBJ2-7, the V gene TRBV24-1, with D possibly called TRBD1 or TRBD2 (5 bases each). CDR1 is KGHDR, CDR2 SFDVKD, per germline. CDR3 length: 15 amino acids. V lost 4 bases, J lost 7 bases, and 19 bases lay in between. The CDR3 coding sequence is TGTGCCACCAGTGACGCTCAGGGCCCGACGGGGGAGCAGTACTTC. It translates to CATSDAQGPTGEQYF.